The entry below gives a single T cell receptor beta chain sequence along with its context. What it binds is unknown. The sample has other DNA sequences that encode this CDR3 too. From germline, CDR1 is SEHNR and CDR2 FQNEAQ (reference sequence). V gave up 1 base and J gave up 2 bases, with 9 bases separating them. The CDR3 has 14 amino acids. The data stem from a study of immune evolution from preneoplasia to lung adenocarcinoma. Sequencing used immunoSEQ multiplex PCR; TCRdb keeps in-frame clones, though not all of them. The data hold approximately 4,200 clones, with approximately 80% observed a single time. General study results and limits: Top clone frequencies peaked in normal lung, apparently declining through invasive adenocarcinoma. Later-stage lesions seemingly showed higher T cell density and diversity than normal lung.

Patients had resection in Japan or China between the mid-2010s and the late 2010s. Each case's diagnosis was confirmed by two pathologists on H&E. V is TRBV7-9 and J is TRBJ2-7; D is perhaps TRBD1 (5 bases). This receptor was obtained from a donor at least 70 years old with lung adenocarcinoma. What was sequenced was FFPE adjacent normal lung tissue. The CDR3 here is CASSLGGSAYEQYF. CDR3 bases: TGTGCCAGCAGCTTAGGGGGCTCCGCCTACGAGCAGTACTTC.